These 5 T cell receptor beta chains share one sample of origin, sequenced in a study of CD8 T cells in ankylosing spondylitis. TCRdb passed the 5' RACE reads through MiXCR, listing each CDR3 protein once. The sample shows more than 300,000 distinct CDR3 sequences, around a tenth of them seen only once. Input material: blood, either unsorted or a sorted T cell fraction (not recorded which). The source of these receptors is a female donor with ankylosing spondylitis or in good health (not recorded which).

The chain employs TRBV12-3 or TRBV12-4 and TRBJ1-1; TRBD1 agrees at 9 bases. The CDR3 contains 15 residues. The V and J ends lost 6 bases and 1 base, in that order; junction bases with no gene match: 6. The CDR3 spells CASSNRGRGNTEAFF. The CDR3 coding sequence is TGTGCCAGCAGCAACAGGGGGCGGGGGAACACTGAAGCTTTCTTT.

The CDR3 sequence: CASTLGGRGDTQYF. CDR3 bases: TGTGCCAGCACCCTGGGGGGGCGCGGAGATACGCAGTATTTT. This chain joins TRBV12-3 or TRBV12-4 and TRBJ2-3; tentative D call: TRBD2 (7 bases). With 7 bases removed from V and 5 bases from J, the gap between germline ends came to 16 bases. The CDR3 loop spans 14 amino acids.

The CDR3 loop is CATSSGFSQPQHF. The CDR3 nucleotides read TGTGCCACCAGCAGCGGGTTTTCTCAGCCCCAGCATTTT. This sequence joins TRBV15 and TRBJ1-5; the D is unclear. Trimming took 3 bases from V and 6 from J, leaving 9 bases between them. Germline V gene data show CDR1 as LNHNV and CDR2 as YYDKDF (reference sequence). The CDR3 contains 13 residues.

This chain connects TRBV7-9 to TRBJ2-7; D gene unclear. The germline V and J ends were trimmed by 0 bases and 5 bases, with 5 bases remaining between them. This CDR3 has 12 amino acids. CDR1 is SEHNR and CDR2 is FQNEAQ in the germline V gene (reference sequence). The CDR3 nucleotides are TGTGCCAGCAGCTTAGCGCGCAACGAGCAGTACTTC. Translating it yields CASSLARNEQYF.

The sample holds a few counts of this clonotype. The chain combines TRBV10-3 with TRBJ1-1; no definite D call. The CDR3 runs 14 residues. CDR1 is ENHRY and CDR2 is SYGVKD in the germline V gene. V lost 2 bases to trimming and J lost 1 base, with 8 bases between them. The CDR3 nucleotides read TGTGCCATCAGTGAGCAGGTTTCGAACACTGAAGCTTTCTTT. This translates into CAISEQVSNTEAFF.